One sample yielded the 25 T cell receptor beta chains listed below, sequenced in a study of blood T cell repertoires in COVID-19. The assay was immunoSEQ multiplex PCR, and TCRdb's table has in-frame clones only and misses some. The sample holds roughly 85,000 clones, under 85% seen once. The material sequenced was peripheral blood. These TCRs come from a human donor in a cohort sampled during active COVID-19.

This clone appeared a single time. V is TRBV7-6 and J is TRBJ2-7; 11 bases match TRBD1. The CDR3 spans 16 residues. Trimming removed 5 bases from V and 3 bases from J; junction bases left unmatched: 9. CDR1 is SGHVS, CDR2 FNYEAQ, per germline. CDR3 protein: CASSLGQGAGYYEQYF. The CDR3 DNA reads TGTGCCAGCAGCCTAGGACAGGGGGCGGGGTACTACGAGCAGTACTTC.

The chain couples TRBV5-1 to TRBJ1-2; 7 bases align to TRBD1. The J segment lost 8 bases and the V segment lost 1 base, leaving 8 bases of the junction unmatched. Germline values: CDR1 SGHRS, CDR2 YFSETQ. The CDR3 contains 14 residues. CDR3 loop: CASSLLQGEEGYTF. The CDR3 DNA follows: TGCGCCAGCAGCTTGTTGCAGGGGGAGGAGGGCTACACCTTC.

This rearrangement joins TRBV2 to TRBJ2-5; TRBD1 might be the D (5 bases). Germline lookup yields CDR1 SNHLY and CDR2 FYNNEI. V lost 9 bases to trimming and J lost 4 bases, with 18 bases between them. The CDR3 loop spans 14 amino acids. CDR3 protein: CARTRVGARETQYF. DNA of the CDR3: TGTGCCAGAACTCGAGTAGGGGCGCGAGAGACCCAGTACTTC.

The chain couples TRBV7-9 to TRBJ1-4, with D perhaps matching TRBD1 (5 bases). CDR1 and CDR2 (germline): SEHNR, FQNEAQ (reference sequence). Trimming left V 2 bases short and J 8 bases short, with 12 bases between. The CDR3 extends over 14 amino acids. CDR3 sequence reads: CASSLRQGGEKLFF. The CDR3, as DNA: TGTGCCAGCAGCTTACGGCAGGGAGGAGAAAAACTGTTTTTT.

This clone was counted a few times. V usage is TRBV10-3 and J usage is TRBJ2-5; possible D gene TRBD1, 7 bases. The germline V and J ends were trimmed by 3 bases and 4 bases, with 15 bases remaining between them. Germline CDR1 is ENHRY and CDR2 is SYGVKD. The CDR3 has 15 residues. Here the CDR3 reads CAISDPLRGVETQYF. CDR3 DNA sequence: TGTGCCATCAGTGACCCCCTCAGGGGGGTAGAGACCCAGTACTTC.

This clone has a handful of counts. This sequence joins TRBV7-2 and TRBJ2-7; D gene unclear. CDR1 SGHTA and CDR2 FQGNSA come from the germline V gene. The CDR3 sequence is 13 residues long. V was cut by 1 base and J by 4 bases, with 8 bases left in between. Written as DNA, the CDR3 is TGTGCCAGCAGCTTAGACAGACCTTACGAGCAGTACTTC. Its translation is CASSLDRPYEQYF. Using reference TRBV7-2 and TRBJ2-7 for the parts outside the CDR3, the full variable domain is GAGVSQSPSNKVTEKGKDVELRCDPISGHTALYWYRQSLGQGLEFLIYFQGNSAPDKSGLPSDRFSAERTGGSVSTLTIQRTQQEDSAVYLCASSLDRPYEQYFGPGTRLTVT.

This chain connects TRBV4-1 to TRBJ2-3; 11 nucleotides match TRBD2. Germline V gene sequence: CDR1 MGHRA, CDR2 YSYEKL. The CDR3 length is 19 residues. The trim removed 1 base at V and 3 bases at J, leaving 12 bases unmatched. The CDR3 sequence: CASSQASSGGPPRTDTQYF. The CDR3 nucleotides are TGCGCCAGCAGCCAAGCCTCTAGCGGGGGGCCCCCTAGGACAGATACGCAGTATTTT.

The rearrangement links TRBV7-9 to TRBJ2-5, with D tentatively TRBD1 (8 bases). With 5 bases removed from V and 4 bases from J, the gap between germline ends came to 20 bases. CDR1 SEHNR and CDR2 FQNEAQ come from the germline V gene (reference sequence). This CDR3 is built from 16 residues. The CDR3 nucleotides are TGTGCCAGCAGCCCTCGACAGGGGAGGGCGGGAGAGACCCAGTACTTC. Amino acid sequence: CASSPRQGRAGETQYF.

The sample holds a few counts of this clone. V usage is TRBV7-9 and J usage is TRBJ1-1; 9 bases align to TRBD1. CDR1 is SEHNR, CDR2 FQNEAQ, per germline (reference sequence). The CDR3 sequence is 13 residues long. V shed 0 bases and J 10 bases; nucleotides not matched to a gene: 3. The CDR3 sequence is CASSLAGTGRAFF. The CDR3 coding sequence is TGTGCCAGCAGCTTAGCGGGGACAGGGCGAGCTTTCTTT.

The CDR3 protein is CASSPLQGANVLTF. The CDR3 DNA is TGTGCCAGCTCACCACTCCAGGGGGCCAACGTCCTGACTTTC. The V gene is TRBV18, the J gene TRBJ2-6; D ambiguous. Trimming took off 1 base at V and 4 bases at J, with 5 bases between the two ends. This CDR3 is built from 14 residues. CDR1 and CDR2 from the germline V gene are KGHSH and LQKENI.

The chain couples TRBV2 to TRBJ2-2, with D perhaps TRBD1 (7 bases). Germline V CDR1 and CDR2: SNHLY, FYNNEI. The CDR3 contains 14 residues. V lost 7 bases and J 4 bases, leaving 13 bases between the germline ends. CDR3 loop: CASNPGGGTGELFF. In DNA form, the CDR3 reads TGTGCCAGCAATCCAGGGGGAGGCACCGGGGAGCTGTTTTTT.

This sequence joins TRBV19 and TRBJ2-7, with 14 nucleotides matching TRBD2. This CDR3 is built from 16 residues. Per the germline V gene, CDR1 is LNHDA and CDR2 is SQIVND (reference sequence). Losses at the gene ends were 6 bases for V and 1 base for J; bases not matched to a gene: 5. CDR3: CASSEGTSGGSYEQYF. CDR3 sequence (DNA): TGTGCCAGTAGCGAAGGGACTAGCGGGGGTTCCTACGAGCAGTACTTC. Full variable domain (missing parts from reference TRBV19 and TRBJ2-7): DGGITQSPKYLFRKEGQNVTLSCEQNLNHDAMYWYRQDPGQGLRLIYYSQIVNDFQKGDIAEGYSVSREKKESFPLTVTSAQKNPTAFYLCASSEGTSGGSYEQYFGPGTRLTVT.

The V and J genes are TRBV19 and TRBJ2-6; weak D call: TRBD1 (5 bases). Germline V gives CDR1 LNHDA, CDR2 SQIVND (reference sequence). Trimming left V 1 base short and J 1 base short, with 8 bases between. This CDR3 spans 16 amino acids. CDR3 amino acids: CASSIVGASGANVLTF. CDR3 sequence (DNA): TGTGCCAGTAGTATAGTAGGGGCATCTGGGGCCAACGTCCTGACTTTC.

This chain links TRBV9 with TRBJ1-1; D call uncertain. The CDR3 is 13 residues long. V lost 1 base, J lost 0 bases, and 4 bases lay in between. Germline-derived CDR1 and CDR2 are SGDLS and YYNGEE. Here the CDR3 reads CASSVTLNTEAFF. For the CDR3, the DNA is TGTGCCAGCAGCGTAACACTGAACACTGAAGCTTTCTTT.

The J gene is TRBJ1-3, the V gene TRBV2; D is uncertain. There are 13 residues in the CDR3. V lost 7 bases to trimming and J lost 0 bases, with 7 bases between them. CDR1 is SNHLY and CDR2 is FYNNEI in the germline V gene. The CDR3 here is CASKEGSGNTIYF. CDR3 nucleotide sequence: TGTGCCAGCAAGGAGGGCTCTGGAAACACCATATATTTT.

J is TRBJ2-7 and V is TRBV9; TRBD1 might be the D (5 bases). Trimming cost V 0 bases and J 2 bases, with 12 bases left between them. The CDR3 consists of 15 residues. Germline V lookup: CDR1 SGDLS, CDR2 YYNGEE. The DNA of the CDR3 is TGTGCCAGCAGCGTAGAGGTGGGGCCTACCTACGAGCAGTACTTC. Protein product: CASSVEVGPTYEQYF.

The rearrangement joins TRBV6-5 to TRBJ1-2; D uncertain. Trimming stripped 5 bases from V and 4 bases from J, with 5 bases between. The CDR3 sequence is 11 residues long. Germline lookup yields CDR1 MNHEY and CDR2 SVGAGI. The CDR3 bases are TGTGCCAGCAGTCGCGGCTATGGCTACACCTTC. It codes for CASSRGYGYTF.

This clone has just a few counts. V and J are TRBV3-1 (or the pseudogene TRBV3-2) and TRBJ1-4; TRBD1 aligns across 9 bases. Germline V gives CDR1 LGHDT, CDR2 YNNKEL (reference sequence). Trimming removed 3 bases from V and 6 bases from J; junction bases left unmatched: 5. The CDR3 has 15 amino acids. The CDR3 coding sequence is TGTGCCAGCAGCCAGGACAGGGGTATTGATGAAAAACTGTTTTTT. Protein product: CASSQDRGIDEKLFF.

This sequence joins TRBV30 and TRBJ1-3, with 7 positions matching TRBD1. CDR3 length equals 16 residues. Germline V gene sequence: CDR1 GTSNPN, CDR2 SVGIG (reference sequence). J was trimmed by 0 bases and V by 1 base; bases with no gene match: 6. CDR3 region: CAWSASGGFSGNTIYF. DNA for the CDR3: TGTGCCTGGAGTGCATCAGGGGGATTCTCTGGAAACACCATATATTTT.

The CDR3 nucleotides are TGTGCCAGCAGTTACGGGGGGGTTGGGAAAAACACTGAAGCTTTCTTT. Protein product: CASSYGGVGKNTEAFF. The chain uses TRBV6-2 or TRBV6-3 and TRBJ1-1, with D perhaps matching TRBD1 (5 bases). V lost 2 bases and J 2 bases, leaving 15 bases between the germline ends. CDR1 MNHEY and CDR2 SVGEGT come from the germline V gene. This CDR3 has 16 amino acids.

The CDR3 region is CSVEVVHYQETQYF. CDR3 bases: TGCAGCGTTGAAGTTGTCCACTACCAAGAGACCCAGTACTTC. The chain combines TRBV29-1 with TRBJ2-5; no firm D call. The CDR3 sequence is 14 residues long. The V gene lost 1 base and the J gene lost 0 bases, with 9 bases spanning the gap. In germline, CDR1 is SQVTM, CDR2 ANQGSEA.

This chain connects TRBV10-3 to TRBJ1-1; D gene ambiguous. In germline, CDR1 is ENHRY, CDR2 SYGVKD. Trimming left V 5 bases short and J 4 bases short, with 5 bases between. The CDR3 is 11 residues long. In DNA form, the CDR3 reads TGTGCCATCAGTTCGGGCACTGAAGCTTTCTTT. It yields the protein CAISSGTEAFF.

This clone was recorded a few times. The chain combines TRBV30 with TRBJ1-6; 8 bases are a match to TRBD1. The CDR3 totals 13 residues. Per germline, CDR1 GTSNPN and CDR2 SVGIG (reference sequence). V lost 4 bases and J lost 5; bases outside the gene matches: 1. This chain's CDR3 is CAWNRGNNSPLHF. The CDR3 DNA reads as TGTGCCTGGAACAGGGGGAATAATTCACCCCTCCACTTT.

The chain employs TRBV5-4 and TRBJ1-3; 9 bases match TRBD1. The V gene end was trimmed by 0 bases and the J gene end by 3 bases; junction bases not matched to a gene: 7. Germline assignment: CDR1 SGHNT and CDR2 YYREEE (reference sequence). This CDR3 contains 17 residues. CDR3 sequence (DNA): TGTGCCAGCAGCTTGGGCACAGGGGGCGCGGTTGGAAACACCATATATTTT. As protein: CASSLGTGGAVGNTIYF.

This clone was counted only a few times. The V call is TRBV5-5, the J call TRBJ2-7, with 11 positions matching TRBD2. J gave up 4 bases and V 0 bases, and 3 bases lay outside the gene matches. This CDR3 region has 15 residues. The germline V gene has CDR1 SGHKS and CDR2 YYEKEE (reference sequence). CDR3 residues: CASSLGGTSGYEQYF. CDR3 nucleotide sequence: TGTGCCAGCAGCTTGGGAGGGACTAGCGGTTACGAGCAGTACTTC.